This is a list of T cell receptor beta chains from one sample in a study of OX40 agonist ivuxolimab in advanced cancers. The table came from immunoSEQ multiplex PCR; TCRdb's copy has only in-frame clones and leaves some out. Among around 70,000 clones listed, over 75% were seen once. The sample consisted of CD4+ or CD8+ T cells sorted from blood, taken in a trial of the OX40 agonist ivuxolimab. These receptors were collected from an adult with an advanced solid tumor such as melanoma, head and neck, liver or kidney cancer. Both conserved end residues are part of each CDR3. The D gene is left open where the match is weak.

j_gene: TRBJ2-1; d_gene: NA; v_gene: TRBV19; CDR3aa: CASSIEQGYNEQFF
j_gene: TRBJ1-2; d_gene: TRBD1; v_gene: TRBV29-1; CDR3aa: CSVSGTGGFYGYTF
j_gene: TRBJ2-1; d_gene: TRBD2; v_gene: TRBV11-3; CDR3aa: CASSLAVVGGNNEQFF
j_gene: TRBJ1-3; d_gene: NA; v_gene: TRBV27; CDR3aa: CASSFRGFGNTIYF
j_gene: TRBJ2-1; d_gene: TRBD2; v_gene: TRBV4-1; CDR3aa: CASSLREREGWNEQFF
j_gene: TRBJ1-2; d_gene: NA; v_gene: TRBV28; CDR3aa: CASSFLGARGYTF
j_gene: TRBJ2-7; d_gene: TRBD2; v_gene: TRBV29-1; CDR3aa: CSVEGPRTSGRSYEQYF
j_gene: TRBJ2-7; d_gene: NA; v_gene: TRBV6-5; CDR3aa: CASTRPGSYEQYF
j_gene: TRBJ1-1; d_gene: TRBD1; v_gene: TRBV10-3; CDR3aa: CAMRGRGTEAFF
j_gene: TRBJ1-2; d_gene: TRBD1; v_gene: TRBV5-6; CDR3aa: CASRTGRGAYGYTF
j_gene: TRBJ1-4; d_gene: NA; v_gene: TRBV28; CDR3aa: CASSPGGGGPNEKLFF
j_gene: TRBJ2-5; d_gene: NA; v_gene: TRBV18; CDR3aa: CASSPPREETQYF
j_gene: TRBJ2-5; d_gene: NA; v_gene: TRBV4-1; CDR3aa: CASSQGGRSQETQYF
j_gene: TRBJ1-1; d_gene: NA; v_gene: TRBV7-9; CDR3aa: CASSLDPNTEAFF
j_gene: TRBJ2-3; d_gene: NA; v_gene: TRBV5-1; CDR3aa: CASSLGGGATDTQYF
j_gene: TRBJ2-2; d_gene: TRBD1; v_gene: TRBV5-8; CDR3aa: CASSLAGTGLTGELFF
j_gene: TRBJ1-1; d_gene: NA; v_gene: TRBV7-2; CDR3aa: CASSLGAGWEAFF
j_gene: TRBJ1-3; d_gene: NA; v_gene: TRBV5-8; CDR3aa: CASSLAGYTIYF
j_gene: TRBJ2-5; d_gene: TRBD2; v_gene: TRBV18; CDR3aa: CASSPRGLAGEETQYF
j_gene: TRBJ2-5; d_gene: NA; v_gene: TRBV2; CDR3aa: CASSEYVVRDSPKETQYF
j_gene: TRBJ1-4; d_gene: NA; v_gene: TRBV9; CDR3aa: CASSVGERQSINEKLFF
j_gene: TRBJ2-2; d_gene: NA; v_gene: TRBV7-9; CDR3aa: CASSFLAVNTGELFF
j_gene: TRBJ2-1; d_gene: TRBD2; v_gene: TRBV28; CDR3aa: CASLAGAIYNEQFF
j_gene: TRBJ1-2; d_gene: TRBD1; v_gene: TRBV30; CDR3aa: CAWSRGGLNYGYTF
j_gene: TRBJ1-1; d_gene: NA; v_gene: TRBV30; CDR3aa: CAWSVYREAFF
j_gene: TRBJ2-3; d_gene: TRBD2; v_gene: TRBV2; CDR3aa: CASSYSGGADTQYF
j_gene: TRBJ1-1; d_gene: TRBD1; v_gene: TRBV5-4; CDR3aa: CASSSTTGTGAAEAFF
j_gene: TRBJ1-1; d_gene: NA; v_gene: TRBV30; CDR3aa: CAWARGAREAFF
j_gene: TRBJ1-3; d_gene: NA; v_gene: TRBV5-6; CDR3aa: CASRGASGNTIYF
j_gene: TRBJ2-7; d_gene: NA; v_gene: TRBV19; CDR3aa: CASSVGLVGRLTYEQYF
j_gene: TRBJ2-3; d_gene: NA; v_gene: TRBV7-7; CDR3aa: CASSFQRADTQYF
j_gene: TRBJ1-1; d_gene: NA; v_gene: TRBV10-3; CDR3aa: CAISATSNTEAFF
j_gene: TRBJ2-2; d_gene: TRBD1; v_gene: TRBV28; CDR3aa: CASSASGQANTGELFF
j_gene: TRBJ2-5; d_gene: TRBD1; v_gene: TRBV7-6; CDR3aa: CASTPGQAKETQYF
j_gene: TRBJ2-4; d_gene: TRBD1; v_gene: TRBV5-1; CDR3aa: CASSLATNRGTNLAKNIQYF
j_gene: TRBJ2-3; d_gene: TRBD2; v_gene: TRBV18; CDR3aa: CASSPAWEGTDTQYF